The rows below give T cell receptor beta chains drawn from one sample of a study of blood T cells in healthy people across ages. TCRdb re-derived calls from the 5' RACE reads in MiXCR, one entry per CDR3 protein. Of some 800,000 distinct CDR3 sequences in the sample, 25% were seen once. The same sample was also used in a study of T cells of mothers and their children.

The sequencing sample was made of blood. Receptor source: a boy between 10 and 17 years old in good health. Both conserved end residues are part of each CDR3. D genes are given only for firm matches. Clone size is shown for a subset of rows, as once, few, many or a class of expanded clone.

TRBJ2-5 | TRBD1 | NA | TRBV24-1 | TGTGCCACCAGTGATTTGGGGACAGGGGCCCAAGAGACCCAGTACTTC | CATSDLGTGAQETQYF
TRBJ2-1 | NA | NA | TRBV18 | TGTGCCAGCTCACCACAGACCGCCTCCTACAATGAGCAGTTCTTC | CASSPQTASYNEQFF
TRBJ2-5 | TRBD1 | NA | TRBV5-6 | TGTGCCAGCAACCCGACAGGGTCGTACGAGACCCAGTACTTC | CASNPTGSYETQYF
TRBJ2-5 | NA | NA | TRBV2 | TGTGCCAGCAGTAGGGACTGGCAGACCCAGTACTTC | CASSRDWQTQYF
TRBJ2-3 | NA | NA | TRBV7-9 | TGTGCCAGCAGCCCTACGGAAACGTGGGATACGCAGTATTTT | CASSPTETWDTQYF
TRBJ1-3 | NA | few | TRBV9 | TGTGCCAGCAGCGTAGGGATTAGCTCTGGAAACACCATATATTTT | CASSVGISSGNTIYF
TRBJ1-1 | NA | NA | TRBV14 | TGTGCCAGCAGCCAGTACGGGTTGGTCGCTGAAGCTTTCTTT | CASSQYGLVAEAFF
TRBJ2-1 | NA | NA | TRBV11-2 | TGTGCCAGCAGCCTGTGGGGAGTCGGGGGCTACAATGAGCAGTTCTTC | CASSLWGVGGYNEQFF
TRBJ2-6 | TRBD1 | few | TRBV7-2 | TGTGCCAGCAGCTTCCGGGACAGGTCCTACCCGGGCTCTGGGGCCAACGTCCTGACTTTC | CASSFRDRSYPGSGANVLTF
TRBJ2-7 | NA | NA | TRBV12-3/TRBV12-4 | TGTGCCAGCAGTTTAACAGTACTCTACGAGCAGTACTTC | CASSLTVLYEQYF
TRBJ1-2 | NA | few | TRBV4-3 | TGCGCCAGCAGCAGGGGGTCATACCCTCCTAACTATGGCTACACCTTC | CASSRGSYPPNYGYTF
TRBJ1-4 | NA | NA | TRBV7-8 | TGTGCCAGCAGCCCGACAGTTTCAGGAAAACTGTTTTTT | CASSPTVSGKLFF
TRBJ2-7 | TRBD1 | few | TRBV7-2 | TGTGCCAGCAGCTTTATGGGACAGGGGGGGAGCGAGCAGTACTTC | CASSFMGQGGSEQYF
TRBJ1-4 | TRBD1 | NA | TRBV6-5 | TGTGCCAGCAGGGGACAGGGCGCAAATGAAAAACTGTTTTTT | CASRGQGANEKLFF
TRBJ1-2 | NA | many | TRBV7-9 | TGTGCCAGCAGCTTAACAGTCTATGGCTACACCTTC | CASSLTVYGYTF
TRBJ2-1 | TRBD1 | once | TRBV11-3 | TGTGCCAGCAGCACAGCCGGGACAGGGAGGAATGAGCAGTTCTTC | CASSTAGTGRNEQFF
TRBJ2-5 | NA | many | TRBV29-1 | TGCAGCGTTGCTGGCCCCAGGGGACAAGAGACCCAGTACTTC | CSVAGPRGQETQYF
TRBJ2-1 | NA | NA | TRBV5-5 | TGTGCCAGCAGCTTGAGTTCCGGGGGAAGGGAGCAGTTCTTC | CASSLSSGGREQFF
TRBJ2-5 | TRBD1 | NA | TRBV20-1 | TGCAGTGCGGTAATGGGACAGCAAGAGACCCAGTACTTC | CSAVMGQQETQYF
TRBJ1-6 | NA | NA | TRBV7-9 | TGTGCCAGCAGTTCTTCCGGGACCGCCTATAATTCACCCCTCCACTTT | CASSSSGTAYNSPLHF
TRBJ2-1 | TRBD2 | few | TRBV30 | TGTGCCTGGAGAGGTCGACTAGCCCATGAGCAGTTCTTC | CAWRGRLAHEQFF
TRBJ2-7 | TRBD2 | once | TRBV27 | TGTGCCAGCAGTTTATCCGCCCTAGCGGGAGGGCCGACTTACGAGCAGTACTTC | CASSLSALAGGPTYEQYF